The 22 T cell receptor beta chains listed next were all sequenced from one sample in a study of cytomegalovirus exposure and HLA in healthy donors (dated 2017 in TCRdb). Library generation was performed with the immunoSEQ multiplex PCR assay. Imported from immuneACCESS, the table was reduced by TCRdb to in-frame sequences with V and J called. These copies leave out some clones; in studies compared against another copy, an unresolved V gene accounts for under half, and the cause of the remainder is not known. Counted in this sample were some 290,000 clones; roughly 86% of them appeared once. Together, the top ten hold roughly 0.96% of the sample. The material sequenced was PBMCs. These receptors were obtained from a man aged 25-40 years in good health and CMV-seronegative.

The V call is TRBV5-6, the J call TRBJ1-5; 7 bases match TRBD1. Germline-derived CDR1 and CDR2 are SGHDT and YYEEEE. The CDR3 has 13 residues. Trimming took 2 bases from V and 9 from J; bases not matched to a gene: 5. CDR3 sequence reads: CASSLGGGGPQHF. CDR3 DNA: TGTGCCAGCAGCTTAGGAGGGGGCGGGCCCCAGCATTTT.

This chain's CDR3 is CASRRTGGDNEKLFF. The CDR3 nucleotides read TGTGCCAGTAGAAGAACAGGGGGAGATAATGAAAAACTGTTTTTT. The chain uses TRBV19 and TRBJ1-4, with 8 bases fitting TRBD1. The V gene end was trimmed by 6 bases and the J gene end by 4 bases; junction bases not matched to a gene: 7. In germline, CDR1 is LNHDA, CDR2 SQIVND (reference sequence). The CDR3 contains 15 residues.

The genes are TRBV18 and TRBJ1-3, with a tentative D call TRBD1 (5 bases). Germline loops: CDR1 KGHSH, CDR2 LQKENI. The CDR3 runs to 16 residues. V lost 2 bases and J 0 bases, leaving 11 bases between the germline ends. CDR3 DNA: TGTGCCAGCTCACCATGGCAGGGCTTCTCTGGAAACACCATATATTTT. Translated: CASSPWQGFSGNTIYF.

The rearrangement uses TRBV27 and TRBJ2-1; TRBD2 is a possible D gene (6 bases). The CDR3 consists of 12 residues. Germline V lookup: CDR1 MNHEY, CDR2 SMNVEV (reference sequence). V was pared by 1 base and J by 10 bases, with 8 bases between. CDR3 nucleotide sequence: TGTGCCAGCAGTTTATTGGCGGGAGAGCAGTTCTTC. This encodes CASSLLAGEQFF.

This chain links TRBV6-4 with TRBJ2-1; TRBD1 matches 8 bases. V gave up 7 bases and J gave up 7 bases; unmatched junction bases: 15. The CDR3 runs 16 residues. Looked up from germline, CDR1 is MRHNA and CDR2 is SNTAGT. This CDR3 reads CASMLQGAVIWNEQFF. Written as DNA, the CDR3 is TGTGCCAGCATGTTGCAGGGGGCTGTAATATGGAATGAGCAGTTCTTC.

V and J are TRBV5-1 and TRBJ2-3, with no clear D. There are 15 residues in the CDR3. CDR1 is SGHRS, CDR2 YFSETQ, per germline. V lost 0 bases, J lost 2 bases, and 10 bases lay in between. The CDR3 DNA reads TGCGCCAGCAGCTTGGCCGTGGGCGTCACAGATACGCAGTATTTT. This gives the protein CASSLAVGVTDTQYF.

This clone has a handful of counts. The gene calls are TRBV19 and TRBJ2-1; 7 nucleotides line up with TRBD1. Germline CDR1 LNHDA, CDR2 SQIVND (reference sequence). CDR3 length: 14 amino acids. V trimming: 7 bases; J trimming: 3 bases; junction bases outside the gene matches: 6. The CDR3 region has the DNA TGTGCCAGTAATGTCCGGGACAGCTACAATGAGCAGTTCTTC. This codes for CASNVRDSYNEQFF.

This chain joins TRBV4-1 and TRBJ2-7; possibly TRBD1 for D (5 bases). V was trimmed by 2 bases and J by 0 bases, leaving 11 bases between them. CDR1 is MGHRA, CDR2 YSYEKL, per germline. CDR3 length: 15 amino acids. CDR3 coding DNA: TGCGCCAGCAGCCAATGGCTACAGGACTCCTACGAGCAGTACTTC. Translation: CASSQWLQDSYEQYF.

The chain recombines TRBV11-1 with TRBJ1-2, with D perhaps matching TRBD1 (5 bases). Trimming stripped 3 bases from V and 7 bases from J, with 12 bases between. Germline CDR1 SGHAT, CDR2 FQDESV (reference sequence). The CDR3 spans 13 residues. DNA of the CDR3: TGTGCCAGCAGCTTGACAGAAGTGTCTGGCTACACCTTC. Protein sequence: CASSLTEVSGYTF.

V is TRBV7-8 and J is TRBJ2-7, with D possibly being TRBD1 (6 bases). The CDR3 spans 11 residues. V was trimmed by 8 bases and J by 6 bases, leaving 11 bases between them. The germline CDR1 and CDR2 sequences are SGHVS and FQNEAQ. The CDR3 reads CASLQGVEQYF. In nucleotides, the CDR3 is TGTGCCAGCTTACAGGGTGTCGAGCAGTACTTC.

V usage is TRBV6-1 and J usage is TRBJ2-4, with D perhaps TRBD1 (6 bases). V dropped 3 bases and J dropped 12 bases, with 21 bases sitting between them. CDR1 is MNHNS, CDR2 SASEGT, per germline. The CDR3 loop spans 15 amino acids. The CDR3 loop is CASSDLGQRPQGQYF. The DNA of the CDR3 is TGTGCCAGCAGTGACCTCGGACAGCGCCCACAGGGTCAGTACTTC.

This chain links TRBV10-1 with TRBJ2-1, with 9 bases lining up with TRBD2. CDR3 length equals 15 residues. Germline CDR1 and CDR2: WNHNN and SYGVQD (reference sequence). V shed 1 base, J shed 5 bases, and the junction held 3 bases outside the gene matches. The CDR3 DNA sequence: TGCGCCAGCAGTGAGTATAGCGGGAGAAACAATGAGCAGTTCTTC. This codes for CASSEYSGRNNEQFF.

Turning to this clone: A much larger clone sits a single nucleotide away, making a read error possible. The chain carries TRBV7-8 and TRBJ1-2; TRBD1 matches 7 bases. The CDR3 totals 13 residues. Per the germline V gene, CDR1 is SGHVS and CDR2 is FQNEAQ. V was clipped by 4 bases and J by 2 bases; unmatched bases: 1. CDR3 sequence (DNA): TGTGCCAGCAGCTCGGGACAGAACTATGGCTACACCTTC. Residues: CASSSGQNYGYTF.

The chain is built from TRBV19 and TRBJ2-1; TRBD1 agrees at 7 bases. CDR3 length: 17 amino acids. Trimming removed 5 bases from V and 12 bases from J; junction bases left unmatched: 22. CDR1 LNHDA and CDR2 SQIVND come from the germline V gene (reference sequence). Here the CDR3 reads CASSPRDSYSPRFGQFF. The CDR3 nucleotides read TGTGCCAGTAGTCCACGGGACAGTTACTCTCCTAGGTTTGGGCAGTTCTTC.

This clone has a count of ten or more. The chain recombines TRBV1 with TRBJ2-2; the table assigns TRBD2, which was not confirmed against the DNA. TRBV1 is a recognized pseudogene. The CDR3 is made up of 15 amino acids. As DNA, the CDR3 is TGCACCAGCAGCCAAAGCGGGCAGAACACCGGGGAGCTGTTTTTT. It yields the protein CTSSQSGQNTGELFF.

CDR3 DNA sequence: TGTGCCAGCAAGAGGCCGTTTACAGATACGCAGTATTTT. Its translation is CASKRPFTDTQYF. The chain employs TRBV6-5 and TRBJ2-3; D not resolved. The CDR3 covers 13 residues. Germline assignment: CDR1 MNHEY and CDR2 SVGAGI. V lost 7 bases and J 3 bases, leaving 11 bases between the germline ends.

CDR3 region: CASSLPRGSYNEQFF. DNA for the CDR3: TGTGCCAGCAGTTTACCCAGGGGTTCCTACAATGAGCAGTTCTTC. This rearrangement joins TRBV27 to TRBJ2-1; D might be TRBD1 (6 bases). Germline V lookup: CDR1 MNHEY, CDR2 SMNVEV (reference sequence). The CDR3 contains 15 residues. Trimming took 2 bases from V and 1 from J, leaving 9 bases between them.

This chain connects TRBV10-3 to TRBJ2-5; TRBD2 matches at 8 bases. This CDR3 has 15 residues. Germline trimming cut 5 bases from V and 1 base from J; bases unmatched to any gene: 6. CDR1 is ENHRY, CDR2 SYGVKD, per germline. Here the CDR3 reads CAISFGAGGQETQYF. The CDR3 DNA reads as TGTGCCATCAGTTTTGGGGCGGGGGGCCAAGAGACCCAGTACTTC.

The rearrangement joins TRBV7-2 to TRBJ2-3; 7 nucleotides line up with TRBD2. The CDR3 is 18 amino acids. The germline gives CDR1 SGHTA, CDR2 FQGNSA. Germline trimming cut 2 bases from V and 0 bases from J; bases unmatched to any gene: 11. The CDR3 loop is CASSLNARAGTSTDTQYF. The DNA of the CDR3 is TGTGCCAGCAGCTTAAATGCCAGAGCGGGAACTAGCACAGATACGCAGTATTTT.

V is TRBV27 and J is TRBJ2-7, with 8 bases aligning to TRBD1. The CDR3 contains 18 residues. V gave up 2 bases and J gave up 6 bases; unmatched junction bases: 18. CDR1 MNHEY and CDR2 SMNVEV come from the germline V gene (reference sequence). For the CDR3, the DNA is TGTGCCAGCAGTTTACTCTATCCTCGGGAAGGACAGGGAGCCGAGCAGTACTTC. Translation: CASSLLYPREGQGAEQYF.

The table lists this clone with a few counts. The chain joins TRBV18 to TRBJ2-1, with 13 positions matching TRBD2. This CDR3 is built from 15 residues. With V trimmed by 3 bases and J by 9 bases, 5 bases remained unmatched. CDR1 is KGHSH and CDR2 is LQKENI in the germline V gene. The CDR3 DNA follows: TGTGCCAGCTCACCGGGGACTAGCGGGGCAACTGAGCAGTTCTTC. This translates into CASSPGTSGATEQFF.

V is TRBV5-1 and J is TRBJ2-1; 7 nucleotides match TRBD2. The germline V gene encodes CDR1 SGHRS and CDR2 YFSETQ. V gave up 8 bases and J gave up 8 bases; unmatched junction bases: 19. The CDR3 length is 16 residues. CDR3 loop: CASIRAPTSSRYEQFF. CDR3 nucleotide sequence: TGCGCCAGTATCCGGGCCCCGACTAGCAGTCGCTATGAGCAGTTCTTC.